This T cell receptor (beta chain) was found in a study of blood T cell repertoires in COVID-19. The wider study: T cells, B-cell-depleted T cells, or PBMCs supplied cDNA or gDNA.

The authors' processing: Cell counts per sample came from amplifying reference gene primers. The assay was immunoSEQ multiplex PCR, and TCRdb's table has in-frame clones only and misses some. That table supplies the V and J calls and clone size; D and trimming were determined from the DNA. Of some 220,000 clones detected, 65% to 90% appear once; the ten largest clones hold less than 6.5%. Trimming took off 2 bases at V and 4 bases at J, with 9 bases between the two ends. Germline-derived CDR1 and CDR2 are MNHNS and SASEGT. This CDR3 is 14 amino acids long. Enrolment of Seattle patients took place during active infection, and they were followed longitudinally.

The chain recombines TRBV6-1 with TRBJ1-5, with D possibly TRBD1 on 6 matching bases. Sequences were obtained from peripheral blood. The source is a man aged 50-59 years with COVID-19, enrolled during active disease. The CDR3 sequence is CASSERTENQPQHF. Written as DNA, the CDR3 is TGTGCCAGCAGTGAAAGGACAGAAAATCAGCCCCAGCATTTT.